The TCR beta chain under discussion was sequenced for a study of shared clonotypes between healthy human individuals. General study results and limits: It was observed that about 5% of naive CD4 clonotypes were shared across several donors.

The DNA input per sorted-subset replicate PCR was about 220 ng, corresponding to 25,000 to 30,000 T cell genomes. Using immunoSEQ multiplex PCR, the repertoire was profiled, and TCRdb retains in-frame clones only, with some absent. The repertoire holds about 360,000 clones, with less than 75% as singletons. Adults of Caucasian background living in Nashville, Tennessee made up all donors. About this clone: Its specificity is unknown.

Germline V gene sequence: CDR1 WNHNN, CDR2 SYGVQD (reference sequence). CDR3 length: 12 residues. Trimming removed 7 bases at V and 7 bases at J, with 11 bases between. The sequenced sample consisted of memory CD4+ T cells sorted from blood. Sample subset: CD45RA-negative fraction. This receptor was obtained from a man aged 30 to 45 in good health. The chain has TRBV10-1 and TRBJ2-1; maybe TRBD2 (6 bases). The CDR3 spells CASMAGWNEQFF. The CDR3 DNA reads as TGCGCCAGCATGGCGGGGTGGAATGAGCAGTTCTTC.